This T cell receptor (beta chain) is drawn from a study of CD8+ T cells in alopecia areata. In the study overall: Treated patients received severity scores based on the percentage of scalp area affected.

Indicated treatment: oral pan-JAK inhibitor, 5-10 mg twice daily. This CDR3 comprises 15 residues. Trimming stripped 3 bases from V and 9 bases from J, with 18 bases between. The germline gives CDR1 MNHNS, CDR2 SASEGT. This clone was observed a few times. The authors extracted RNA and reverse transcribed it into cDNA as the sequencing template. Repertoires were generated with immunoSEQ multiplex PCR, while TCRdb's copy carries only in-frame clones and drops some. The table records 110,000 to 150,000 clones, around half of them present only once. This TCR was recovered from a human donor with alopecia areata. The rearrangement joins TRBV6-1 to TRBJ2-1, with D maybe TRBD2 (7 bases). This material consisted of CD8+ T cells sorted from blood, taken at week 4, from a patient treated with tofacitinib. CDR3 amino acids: CASSEGGGAPGEQFF. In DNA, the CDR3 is TGTGCCAGCAGTGAGGGTGGGGGGGCCCCGGGTGAGCAGTTCTTC.